Detailed here is one T cell receptor beta chain. The participants were between about 18 and 90 years old and came from 24 US areas. Trimming at V came to 7 bases and at J to 2 bases, leaving 7 bases not matched to a gene. Germline CDR1 reads GTSNPN; CDR2 reads SVGIG (reference sequence). The CDR3 is 14 residues long. These data are taken from a study of blood T cell repertoires in COVID-19. About the research overall: COVID-19 samples, acute and convalescent, were from the United States, Italy and Spain. PBMCs, B-cell-depleted T cells, or T cells provided the cDNA or gDNA that made up the material.

Only in-frame clones appear in the TCRdb table, and some are missing; sequencing was by immunoSEQ multiplex PCR. The sample has under 250,000 clones; 85% to 90% are singletons. Sequenced input: PBMCs or T cells enriched from blood (not recorded which). The receptor's source is a man aged 40-49 years who had recovered from COVID-19. The chain uses TRBV30 and TRBJ2-2; the match to TRBD1 covers 7 bases. For the CDR3, the DNA is TGTGCCTTACCCGGGACAGTCAACACCGGGGAGCTGTTTTTT. Encoded protein: CALPGTVNTGELFF.